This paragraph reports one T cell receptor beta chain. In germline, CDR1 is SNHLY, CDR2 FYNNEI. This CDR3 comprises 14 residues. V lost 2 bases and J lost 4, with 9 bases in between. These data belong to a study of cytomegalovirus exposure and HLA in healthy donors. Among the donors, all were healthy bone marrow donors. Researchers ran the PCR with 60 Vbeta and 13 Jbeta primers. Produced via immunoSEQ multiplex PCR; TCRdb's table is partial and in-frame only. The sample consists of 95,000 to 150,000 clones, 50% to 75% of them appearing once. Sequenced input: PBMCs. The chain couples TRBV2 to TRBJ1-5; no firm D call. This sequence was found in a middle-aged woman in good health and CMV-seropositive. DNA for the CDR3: TGTGCCAGCAGTGAACTGAGCGGTAATCAGCCCCAGCATTTT. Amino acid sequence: CASSELSGNQPQHF.